The entry below gives a single T cell receptor (beta chain) sequence along with its context. Its antigen is not identified. Combining a sample-barcoded 5' primer with a J-beta primer mix, a second PCR ran for roughly 6 to 11 cycles. Each cDNA was tagged by a template-switch adaptor containing 12 random nucleotides. One entry per CDR3 protein results from TCRdb running MiXCR on the 5' RACE reads. The sample carries about a million distinct CDR3 sequences, about 44% recorded once. Extraction yielded at least 5 micrograms of total RNA per sample. CDR1 and CDR2 (germline): SNHLY, FYNNEI. CDR3 length: 14 amino acids. Trimming shortened V by 5 bases and J by 4 bases, and 13 bases separated the two germline ends. The data stem from a study of blood T cells in healthy people across ages. The study, taken as a whole, reports: Diversity figures derived from one million T cells were judged to underestimate the true value. A roughly linear age-dependent decrease characterized TCR beta diversity per million T cells.

The receptor was derived from a man between 25 and 39 years old in good health. Sequenced input: blood. This chain links TRBV2 with TRBJ2-3, with D uncertain. The CDR3 region is CASSPRTLPDTQYF. For the CDR3, the DNA is TGTGCCAGCAGTCCCCGGACCCTCCCAGATACGCAGTATTTT.